The entry below gives a single T cell receptor beta chain sequence along with its context. This clonotype was detected only a few times. This clone's antigen is unknown. The record has no base qualities; no much larger clone is one base away. The TCR beta CDR3 regions were amplified from the RNA transcripts. A first-round RT-PCR of the TCR CDR3 used the HTBI primer set with the Qiagen OneStep RT-PCR kit. Libraries were constructed in a second round of multiplex PCR, after which size selection and purification were carried out. The libraries were sequenced on an Illumina HiSeq2000 using paired-end 100 bp reads. Concerning the study's data processing: SOAPnuke was used to process the raw data, throwing out any read that contained adapters or uncalled bases, had a mean Phred below 15, or lacked an exact constant-primer or identifier match. High-quality paired reads were merged with COPE v1.2.5, and unique nucleotide sequences were defined as clonotypes. Clonotypes were aligned to IMGT TRBV, TRBD and TRBJ reference segments using MiTCR v1.1. Analysis was restricted to V-J combinations with a frequency above 0.0001, which covered 99.2% of repertoires. A TCS score was defined as the ratio between F50 (clonal expansion) and ExV (chaos), using BLOSUM62-based TCRdist between CDR3 peptides within each V-J. Welch's t-statistics and random forest reduced fewer than 550 V-J features to about 12, which were used in a naive Bayes classifier (R e1071). The public sequencing data were trimmed at Q25 with fastp and processed into clonotypes with MiXCR by TCRdb, which kept only in-frame beta chains. Rows are unified per CDR3 protein, each entry keeping the most common DNA and genes. The V and J calls here are based on TCRdb, not the publication. The sample yields roughly 350,000 distinct CDR3 sequences; 14% were counted once. Jointly, the top ten make up about 20% of the sample.

Trimming takes 6 bases from V and 7 bases from J, and the germline ends sit 15 bases apart. Reading from cysteine to phenylalanine, the CDR3 counts 13 amino acids. Only CDR3 DNA remains: 39 bases, in frame from the first base. Reading the germline V gene gives CDR1 MNHNS and CDR2 SASEGT. The data were obtained in a study of T cells in Graves' hyperthyroidism and ophthalmopathy (dated by TCRdb to between 2017 and 2020). About the full investigation: Peripheral blood was sampled at the time of initial diagnosis, prior to any treatment. To identify distinguishing TCR V-J signatures, a discovery cohort of around 98 patients was used, comprising 40 to 45 with Graves' ophthalmopathy and around 60 with stable Graves' hyperthyroidism. Thyroid tissue and blood T-cell repertoires from roughly 6 Graves' hyperthyroidism patients were also compared in the study. According to the paper, TCR Vbeta CDR3 sequencing was carried out on 135 peripheral blood samples, which came from around 43 ophthalmopathy, around 75 hyperthyroidism and approximately 17 progressor patients. Prospective prediction of ophthalmopathy was tested in an independent validation cohort consisting of roughly 20 hyperthyroidism patients and around 17 patients who later progressed to ophthalmopathy. For training and testing, the 100 or so patients in the discovery cohort were randomly divided in a 7:3 ratio. Once sampling was done, hyperthyroidism patients were given methimazole at a starting dose of 30 mg daily, whereas ophthalmopathy patients were given high-dose intravenous methylprednisolone. On the study overall, not on this receptor specifically: In validation, the model predicted progression to ophthalmopathy with roughly 70% sensitivity and approximately 72% specificity, a median of approximately 6.5 months before onset. No statistical method was used to set the sample size in advance, and investigators knew the group allocation. A model built on a 13 V-J signature distinguished ophthalmopathy from stable hyperthyroidism, reaching about 89% sensitivity and about 81% specificity in cross-validation and 80%/75% in testing. Most expanded thyroid clonotypes (frequency above 0.001) were also detected in blood, suggesting blood repertoires may reflect thyroid immune responses.

In the ophthalmopathy patients, disease was moderately to severely active, with a Clinical Activity Score of 3 or more, a NOSPECS grade of 4 or more, and a duration of less than 3 months. The study excluded patients with uncontrolled infections, other autoimmune diseases, pregnancy or lactation. Clinical symptoms, serum thyroxine and TRAb, thyroid ultrasound, and orbital computed tomography formed the basis for the diagnoses. Ficoll-Paque density gradient centrifugation was used to isolate PBMCs from 8 to 10 ml of fresh peripheral blood. Total RNA was extracted with Trizol reagent, and quality was checked on an Agilent 2100 Bioanalyzer.

The sequenced sample consisted of blood. The chain links TRBV6-1 with TRBJ1-2; TRBD1 is possibly the D segment (6 matching bases). The source of this sequence is a woman under 40 with Graves' ophthalmopathy. The DNA is as follows: TGTGCCAGCAGCCAAGCGGGGGCTCCTGGCTACACCTTC. Its product reads: CASSQAGAPGYTF.